The subject of this entry is one T cell receptor (beta chain). There is no known antigen for this receptor. No qualities accompany the bases; no much larger clone lies one base away. The sample is drawn from a study of OX40 agonist ivuxolimab in advanced cancers. Regarding the research as a whole: The costimulatory receptor OX40 (CD134) was targeted by ivuxolimab, a fully human IgG2 agonistic monoclonal antibody. Patients were allowed to have had prior anti-PD-1, anti-PD-L1 or anti-CTLA-4 therapy, and approximately 40% of the dose-escalation patients had been treated with checkpoint inhibitors. Intravenous ivuxolimab was administered to patients every 2 weeks at six dose levels: 0.01, 0.1, 0.3, 1.5, 3 and 10 mg/kg. Three dose-escalation patients achieved partial responses, one with hepatocellular carcinoma and two with cutaneous melanoma. Peripheral TCRbeta sequencing was intended to test whether TCR sequence diversity was altered and clonal T-cell expansion was caused by ivuxolimab. The paper covers the monotherapy dose-escalation part of the phase I ivuxolimab trial, which included N ≈ 57 patients. Among the 50 to 55 dose-escalation patients, about 20 had hepatocellular carcinoma, 15 or so melanoma, 9 renal cell carcinoma and 9 head and neck cancer. In the dose-escalation cohort, 82.7% of patients were male, and the mean age was approximately 60 years, with a range of 23 to 79. The full study reports these points: At doses from 0.1 to 3.0 mg/kg, clonal expansion was seen in both CD4+ and CD8+ blood T cells between baseline and week 6. Low levels of normalized T-cell clonal expansion were also seen in some patients who did not respond. After ivuxolimab, more expanded clones were found on average in CD8+ T cells than in CD4+ T cells. Partial responders in the 0.1-3.0 mg/kg groups had among the lowest normalized peripheral clonal expansion, especially among CD8+ T cells. The antigen specificity of the peripheral T cells that underwent clonal expansion was not determined.

The CDR3 sequence holds 14 residues, the cysteine and phenylalanine included. Just the 42-base CDR3 DNA is kept, in frame starting at base 1. The germline V gene specifies SGHAT as CDR1 and FQNNGV as CDR2. Clipping removes 2 bases from V and 10 bases from J, with 4 as the unmatched junction base count. For sequencing of the TCRbeta CDR3 region, genomic DNA was extracted from the sorted cells. The immunoSEQ Assay was used for sequencing of TCRbeta CDR3 regions. TCRdb provides this immuneACCESS table in a form limited to in-frame rearrangements. Some clones are lacking; in checked studies, under half of them reflect an unresolved V gene, and why the rest are absent is not known. The sample contains 50,000 to 70,000 clones, approximately 86% of them found a single time. Of the sample, about 3.5% is held by the ten largest clones. Patients with autoimmune disease history or receiving systemic immunosuppression were excluded from the trial. Peripheral blood for TCR sequencing was collected from all dose cohorts at baseline, on cycle 4 day 1, and on cycle 7 day 1. Samples came from an open-label, multicenter, first-in-human phase I dose-escalation trial of ivuxolimab. Adults with locally advanced or metastatic head and neck squamous cell, hepatocellular, melanoma or renal cell carcinoma were enrolled in the trial. CD4+ and CD8+ T cells were sorted separately from peripheral blood before TCR sequencing.

The material was CD4+ or CD8+ T cells sorted from blood, obtained in a trial of the OX40 agonist ivuxolimab. This receptor was identified in an adult with an advanced solid tumor such as melanoma, head and neck, liver or kidney cancer. The chain uses TRBV11-2 and TRBJ2-1; 11 central bases correspond to TRBD2. The sequenced DNA is TGTGCCAGCAGCTTAACTAGCGGGAGCGGGGAGCAGTTCTTC. It specifies CASSLTSGSGEQFF.